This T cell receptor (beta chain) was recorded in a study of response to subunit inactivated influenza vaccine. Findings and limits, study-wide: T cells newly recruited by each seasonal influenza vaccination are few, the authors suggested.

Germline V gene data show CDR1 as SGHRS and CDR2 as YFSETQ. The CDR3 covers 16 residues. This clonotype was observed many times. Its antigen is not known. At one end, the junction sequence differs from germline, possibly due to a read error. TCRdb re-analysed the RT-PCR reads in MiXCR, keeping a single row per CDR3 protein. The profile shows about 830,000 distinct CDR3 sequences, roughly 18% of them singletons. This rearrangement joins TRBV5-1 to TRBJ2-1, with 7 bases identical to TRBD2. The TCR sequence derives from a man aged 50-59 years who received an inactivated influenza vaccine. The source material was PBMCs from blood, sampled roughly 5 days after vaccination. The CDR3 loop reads CASSLGTGGSYNEQFF. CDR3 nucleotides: TGTGCCAGCAGCTTAGGAACGGGAGGTTCCTACAATGAGCAGTTCTTC.